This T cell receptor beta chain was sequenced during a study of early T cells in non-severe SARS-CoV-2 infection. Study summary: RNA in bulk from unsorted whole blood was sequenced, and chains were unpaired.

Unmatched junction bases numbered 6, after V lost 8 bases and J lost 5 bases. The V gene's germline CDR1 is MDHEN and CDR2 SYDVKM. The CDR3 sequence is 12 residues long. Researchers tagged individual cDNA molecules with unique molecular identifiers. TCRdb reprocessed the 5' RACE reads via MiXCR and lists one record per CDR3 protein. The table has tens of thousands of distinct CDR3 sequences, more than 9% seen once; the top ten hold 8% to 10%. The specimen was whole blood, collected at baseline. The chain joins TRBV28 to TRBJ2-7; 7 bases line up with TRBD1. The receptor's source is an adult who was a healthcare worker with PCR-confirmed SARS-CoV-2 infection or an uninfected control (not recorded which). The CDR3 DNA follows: TGTGCCAGCCTCAGGGGGTGGAACGAGCAGTACTTC. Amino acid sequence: CASLRGWNEQYF.